Given below is one TCR beta chain in context. Its antigen is currently unknown. Relative to the germline gene, one junction end is altered; a read error may explain this. The sample belongs to a study of T cells after yellow fever vaccination. Study findings and constraints: Weaker in magnitude, the secondary response showed a faster peak on day 5 versus 15. Reappearing after the booster were most of the clones from primary vaccination (almost 97% CD4, about 88% CD8).

TCRdb passed the 5' RACE reads through MiXCR, listing each CDR3 protein once. The sample comprises approximately 250,000 distinct CDR3 sequences, more than 6.5% of which are singletons, and 1.1% rests with the top ten. From germline, CDR1 is SNHLY and CDR2 FYNNEI. The CDR3 has 13 amino acids. The sample in question was CD4+ T cells sorted from PBMCs, obtained on the day of the yellow fever booster vaccination. V usage is TRBV2 and J usage is TRBJ1-1; D gene ambiguous. The clonotype originates from a man aged 30-40 years who received the YFV17D yellow fever vaccine. The CDR3 loop is CASSEIAETDAFF. CDR3 nucleotides: TGTGCCAGCAGTGAAATCGCGGAGACTGATGCTTTCTTT.